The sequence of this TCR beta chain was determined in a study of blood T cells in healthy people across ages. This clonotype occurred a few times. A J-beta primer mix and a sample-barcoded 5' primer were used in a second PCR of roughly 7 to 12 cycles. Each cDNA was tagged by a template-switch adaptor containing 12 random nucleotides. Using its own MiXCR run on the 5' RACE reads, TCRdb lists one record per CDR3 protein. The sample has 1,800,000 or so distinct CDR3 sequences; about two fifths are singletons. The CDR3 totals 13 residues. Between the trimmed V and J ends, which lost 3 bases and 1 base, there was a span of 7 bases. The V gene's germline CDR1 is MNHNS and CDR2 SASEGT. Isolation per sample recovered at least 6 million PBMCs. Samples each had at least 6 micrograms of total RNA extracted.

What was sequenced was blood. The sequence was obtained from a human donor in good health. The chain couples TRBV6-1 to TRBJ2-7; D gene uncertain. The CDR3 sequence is CASSDSASYEQYF. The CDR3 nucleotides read TGTGCCAGCAGTGATTCTGCATCCTACGAGCAGTACTTC.